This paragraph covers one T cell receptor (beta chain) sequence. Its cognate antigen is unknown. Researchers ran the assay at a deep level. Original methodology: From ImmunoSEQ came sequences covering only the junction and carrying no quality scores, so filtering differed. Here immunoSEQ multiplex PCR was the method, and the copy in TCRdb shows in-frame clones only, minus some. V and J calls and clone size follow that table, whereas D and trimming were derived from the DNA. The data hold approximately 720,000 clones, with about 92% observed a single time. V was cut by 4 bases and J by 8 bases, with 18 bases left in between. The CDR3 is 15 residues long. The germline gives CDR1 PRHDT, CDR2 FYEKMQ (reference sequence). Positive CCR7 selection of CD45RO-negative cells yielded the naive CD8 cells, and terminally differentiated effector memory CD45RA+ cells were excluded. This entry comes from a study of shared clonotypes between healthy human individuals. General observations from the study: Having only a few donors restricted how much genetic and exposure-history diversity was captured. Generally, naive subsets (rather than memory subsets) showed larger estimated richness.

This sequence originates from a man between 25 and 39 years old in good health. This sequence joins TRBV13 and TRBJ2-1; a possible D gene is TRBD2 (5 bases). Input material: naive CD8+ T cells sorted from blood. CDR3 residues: CASSYYSLSRDEQFF. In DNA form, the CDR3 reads TGTGCCAGCAGCTACTACAGTCTCTCGAGGGATGAGCAGTTCTTC.